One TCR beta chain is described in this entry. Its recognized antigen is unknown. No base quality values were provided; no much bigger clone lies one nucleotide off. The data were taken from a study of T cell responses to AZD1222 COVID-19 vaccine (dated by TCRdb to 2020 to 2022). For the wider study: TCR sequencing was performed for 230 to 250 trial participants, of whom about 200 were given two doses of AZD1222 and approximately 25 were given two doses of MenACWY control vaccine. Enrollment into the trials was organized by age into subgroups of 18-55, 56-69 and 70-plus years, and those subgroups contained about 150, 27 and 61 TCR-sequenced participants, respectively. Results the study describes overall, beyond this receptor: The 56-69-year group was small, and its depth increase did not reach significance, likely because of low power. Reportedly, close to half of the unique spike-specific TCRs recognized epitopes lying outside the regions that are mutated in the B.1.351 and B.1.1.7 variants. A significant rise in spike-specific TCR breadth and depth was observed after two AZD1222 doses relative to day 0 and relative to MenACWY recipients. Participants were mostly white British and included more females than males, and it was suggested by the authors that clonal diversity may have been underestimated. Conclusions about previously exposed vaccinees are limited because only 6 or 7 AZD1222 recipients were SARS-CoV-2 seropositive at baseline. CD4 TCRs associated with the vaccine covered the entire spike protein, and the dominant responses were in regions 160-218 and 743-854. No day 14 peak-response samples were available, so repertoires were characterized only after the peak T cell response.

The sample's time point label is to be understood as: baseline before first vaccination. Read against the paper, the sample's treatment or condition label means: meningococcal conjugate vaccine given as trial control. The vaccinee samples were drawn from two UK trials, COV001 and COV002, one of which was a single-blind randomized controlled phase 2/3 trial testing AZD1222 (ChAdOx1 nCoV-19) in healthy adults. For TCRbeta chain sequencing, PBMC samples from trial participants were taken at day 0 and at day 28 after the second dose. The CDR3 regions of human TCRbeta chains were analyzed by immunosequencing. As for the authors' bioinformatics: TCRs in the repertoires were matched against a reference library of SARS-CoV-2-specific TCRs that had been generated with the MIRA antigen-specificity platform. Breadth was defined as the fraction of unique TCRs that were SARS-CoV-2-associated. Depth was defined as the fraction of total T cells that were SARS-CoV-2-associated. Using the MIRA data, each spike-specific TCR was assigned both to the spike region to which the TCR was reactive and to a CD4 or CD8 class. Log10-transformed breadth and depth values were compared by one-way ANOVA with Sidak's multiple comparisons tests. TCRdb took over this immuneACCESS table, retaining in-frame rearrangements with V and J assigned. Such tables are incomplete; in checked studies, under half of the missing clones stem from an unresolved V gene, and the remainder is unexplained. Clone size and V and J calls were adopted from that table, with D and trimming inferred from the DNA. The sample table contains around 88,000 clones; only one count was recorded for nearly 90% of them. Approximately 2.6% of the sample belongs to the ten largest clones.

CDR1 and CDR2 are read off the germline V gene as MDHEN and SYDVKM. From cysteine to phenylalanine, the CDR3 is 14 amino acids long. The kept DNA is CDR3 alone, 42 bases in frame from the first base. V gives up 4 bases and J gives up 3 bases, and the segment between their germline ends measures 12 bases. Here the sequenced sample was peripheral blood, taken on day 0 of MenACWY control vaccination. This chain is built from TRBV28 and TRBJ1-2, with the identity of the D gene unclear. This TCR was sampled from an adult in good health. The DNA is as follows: TGTGCCAGCAGTTCCGACGCGGCCGACTATGGCTACACCTTC. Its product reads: CASSSDAADYGYTF.